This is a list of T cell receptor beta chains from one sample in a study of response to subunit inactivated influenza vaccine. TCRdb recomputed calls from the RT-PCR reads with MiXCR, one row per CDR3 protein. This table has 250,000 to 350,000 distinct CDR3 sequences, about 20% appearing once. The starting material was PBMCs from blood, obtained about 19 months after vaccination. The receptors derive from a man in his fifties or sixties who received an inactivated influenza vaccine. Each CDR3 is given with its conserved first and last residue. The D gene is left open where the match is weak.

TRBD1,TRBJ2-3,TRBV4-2,CASSLGQAPSTDTQYF
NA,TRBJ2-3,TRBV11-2,CASSLTMSADTQYF
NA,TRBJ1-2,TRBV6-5,CASSYSIPGLLSNYGYTF
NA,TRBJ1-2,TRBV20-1,CSASRGPNGYTF
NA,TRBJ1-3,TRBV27,CASSFAPGNTIYF
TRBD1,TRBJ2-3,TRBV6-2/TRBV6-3,CASSTTAGGSGRDTQYF
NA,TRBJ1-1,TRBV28,CASSPPAGSGTEAFF
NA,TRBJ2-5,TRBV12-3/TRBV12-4,CASSLYEGKGETQYF
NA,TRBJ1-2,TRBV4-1,CASSQDDSFYGYTF
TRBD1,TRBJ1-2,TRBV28,CASRLRSGGAEYGYTF
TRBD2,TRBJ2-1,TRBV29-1,CSVQGTSGKRYEQFF
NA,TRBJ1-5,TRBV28,CASTAMDRRNQPQHF
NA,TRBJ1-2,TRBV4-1,CASSQDTRGGYGYTF
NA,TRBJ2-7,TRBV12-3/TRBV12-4,CASSLSGVYEQYF
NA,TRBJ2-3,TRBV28,CASEGRMADTQYF
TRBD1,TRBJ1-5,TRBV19,CASSMTGFGQPQHF
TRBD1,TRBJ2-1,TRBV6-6,CASSSTRGQGRGNEQFF
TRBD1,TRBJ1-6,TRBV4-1,CASSPKIGRGVHSPLHF
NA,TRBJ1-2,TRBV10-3,CAISESVDIIYGYTF
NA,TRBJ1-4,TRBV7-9,CASSAGQLNEKLFF
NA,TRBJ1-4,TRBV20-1,CSASGGTDEKLFF
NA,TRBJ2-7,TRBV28,CASSRPTGISYEQYF
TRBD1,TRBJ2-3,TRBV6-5,CASSWGQVYTDTQYF
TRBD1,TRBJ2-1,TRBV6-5,CASRQGANEQFF
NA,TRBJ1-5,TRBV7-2,CASGKTRGGNQPQHF
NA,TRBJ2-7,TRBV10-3,CAVRDGDSYEQYF
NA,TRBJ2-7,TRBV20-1,CSAGPSRGYEQYF
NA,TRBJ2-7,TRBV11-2,CASSREGALAYEQYF
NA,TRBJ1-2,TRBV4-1,CASSQVGKGMRGYTF
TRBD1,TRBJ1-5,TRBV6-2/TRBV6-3,CASSYGQGNFNQPQHF
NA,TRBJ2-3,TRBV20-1,CSAKTGSTDTQYF
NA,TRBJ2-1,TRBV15,CATSRDTHSNEQFF
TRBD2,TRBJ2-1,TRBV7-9,CASSLPIAGPTHEQFF
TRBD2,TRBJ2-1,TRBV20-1,CSAPSSGRRNEQFF
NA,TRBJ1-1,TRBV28,CASSPDWDTEAFF
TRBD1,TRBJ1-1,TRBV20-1,CSAPRGTGGTEAFF
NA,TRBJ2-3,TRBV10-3,CAIRNPLAGIDTQYF
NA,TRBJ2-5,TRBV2,CAVRALSQETQYF
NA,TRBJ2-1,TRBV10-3,CAIGTGAYNEQFF
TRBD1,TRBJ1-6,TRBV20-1,CSAKRTGRYNSPLHF
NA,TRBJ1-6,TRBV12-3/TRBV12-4,CASSPLGQGPLHF
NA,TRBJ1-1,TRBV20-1,CSARDTMIKTEAFF
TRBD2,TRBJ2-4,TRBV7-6,CASSPGLAGPWNIQYF
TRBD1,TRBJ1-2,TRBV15,CATSSSRTGSGGYTF
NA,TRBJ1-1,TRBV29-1,CSVESTGIGSKAFF
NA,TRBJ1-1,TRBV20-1,CSASFNRWDTEAFF
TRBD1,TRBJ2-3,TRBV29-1,CSGQGTGPDTQYF
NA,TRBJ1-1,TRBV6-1,CAARGGARSEAFF
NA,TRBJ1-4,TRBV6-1,CASSEVLLGRNEKLFF
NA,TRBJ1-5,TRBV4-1,CASSPDSTQQPQHF